This TCR beta chain was observed in a study of shared clonotypes between healthy human individuals. From germline, CDR1 is MNHEY and CDR2 SMNVEV (reference sequence). J lost 4 bases, V lost 0 bases, and 7 bases had no gene match. The CDR3 contains 18 residues. Study results and caveats: Among the subsets, naive ones generally showed larger estimated richness than memory ones. Shared clonotypes: approximately 4.5% naive CD4, about 3.5% naive CD8, about 2.5% memory CD4, under 0.45% memory CD8.

The data were produced by immunoSEQ multiplex PCR, yet TCRdb's version contains in-frame clones alone and is incomplete. Of approximately 590,000 clones in the sample, around 95% were seen once. The naive CD8 population came from CD45RO-negative cells selected for CCR7, without terminally differentiated effector memory CD45RA+ cells. As concerns this clone: The target antigen is unknown.

Sequenced: naive CD8+ T cells sorted from blood. The rearrangement joins TRBV27 to TRBJ2-1, with 12 bases fitting TRBD2. The receptor was derived from a woman aged 30 to 39 in good health. The DNA of the CDR3 is TGTGCCAGCAGTTTATCGATAATCCTAGCGGGAGGGTACAATGAGCAGTTCTTC. Protein sequence: CASSLSIILAGGYNEQFF.